This is a list of T cell receptor beta chains from one sample in a study of CD4 T cells in relation to SARS-CoV-2 and coronaviruses. Assay used: immunoSEQ multiplex PCR; TCRdb lists only in-frame clones, some missing. Among 50,000 to 70,000 clones, about 87% were seen once, and the ten largest hold over 1.5%. Sequenced sample: memory CD4+ T cells from PBMCs. The receptors stem from a human donor in good health. Each CDR3 is given with its conserved first and last residue. A clone size is listed for some rows: how often the clone was seen (once, few, many), or a class if it is expanded.

CDR3aa: CASSPGLSTDTQYF
j_gene: TRBJ2-3
abundance: -
v_gene: TRBV5-8

CDR3aa: CASRAGAFAGELFF
j_gene: TRBJ2-2
abundance: -
v_gene: TRBV4-3

CDR3aa: CASSPAERAIGQYF
j_gene: TRBJ2-7
abundance: -
v_gene: TRBV28

CDR3aa: CASRLDRLMGEKLFF
j_gene: TRBJ1-4
abundance: -
v_gene: TRBV19

CDR3aa: CASSSRLAPPDTQYF
j_gene: TRBJ2-3
abundance: -
v_gene: TRBV6-2/TRBV6-3

CDR3aa: CASSQGGSSGPDAFF
j_gene: TRBJ1-1
abundance: once
v_gene: TRBV28

CDR3aa: CASSPGGTTPFEQYF
j_gene: TRBJ2-7
abundance: -
v_gene: TRBV28

CDR3aa: CASKRSGASNEQFF
j_gene: TRBJ2-1
abundance: once
v_gene: TRBV30

CDR3aa: CAWSVQRGTDTQYF
j_gene: TRBJ2-3
abundance: -
v_gene: TRBV30

CDR3aa: CASSSAGGPSPYNEQFF
j_gene: TRBJ2-1
abundance: -
v_gene: TRBV28

CDR3aa: CASSLPTGGDGYEQFF
j_gene: TRBJ2-1
abundance: once
v_gene: TRBV7-9

CDR3aa: CASSRNAVTNTGELFF
j_gene: TRBJ2-2
abundance: -
v_gene: TRBV7-2

CDR3aa: CATSREVAPTTDTQYF
j_gene: TRBJ2-3
abundance: -
v_gene: TRBV15

CDR3aa: CSVEAGLNNEQFF
j_gene: TRBJ2-1
abundance: -
v_gene: TRBV29-1

CDR3aa: CASRLIGEEQYF
j_gene: TRBJ2-7
abundance: -
v_gene: TRBV2

CDR3aa: CASSLYNTQYF
j_gene: TRBJ2-3
abundance: -
v_gene: TRBV7-9

CDR3aa: CASSPSTLLLQGAKRGTEAFF
j_gene: TRBJ1-1
abundance: -
v_gene: TRBV18

CDR3aa: CASSRGPGREETQYF
j_gene: TRBJ2-5
abundance: -
v_gene: TRBV7-3

CDR3aa: CASSLVGYFGYNEQFF
j_gene: TRBJ2-1
abundance: -
v_gene: TRBV5-6

CDR3aa: CASTIRALRTSAHLWNEQFF
j_gene: TRBJ2-1
abundance: few
v_gene: TRBV6-7

CDR3aa: CASSPLAGGYNEQFF
j_gene: TRBJ2-1
abundance: -
v_gene: TRBV3-1/TRBV3-2

CDR3aa: CASSWDLQGIAYEQYF
j_gene: TRBJ2-7
abundance: -
v_gene: TRBV6-6

CDR3aa: CASSPSAGTGNEQFF
j_gene: TRBJ2-1
abundance: once
v_gene: TRBV18

CDR3aa: CASSYDAPPEAFF
j_gene: TRBJ1-1
abundance: -
v_gene: TRBV7-2

CDR3aa: CASILRGQGGEQYF
j_gene: TRBJ2-7
abundance: -
v_gene: TRBV6-5

CDR3aa: CASSLAGTGLGNTIYF
j_gene: TRBJ1-3
abundance: -
v_gene: TRBV5-1

CDR3aa: CASSALGGGTYEQYF
j_gene: TRBJ2-7
abundance: -
v_gene: TRBV7-3

CDR3aa: CASSFWDNQPQHF
j_gene: TRBJ1-5
abundance: -
v_gene: TRBV28

CDR3aa: CASSPRGLDQPQHF
j_gene: TRBJ1-5
abundance: -
v_gene: TRBV5-1

CDR3aa: CASEERGRPQHF
j_gene: TRBJ1-5
abundance: once
v_gene: TRBV28

CDR3aa: CASSEASTSGGGDTQYF
j_gene: TRBJ2-3
abundance: -
v_gene: TRBV6-1

CDR3aa: CASSPNRDGLTDTQYF
j_gene: TRBJ2-3
abundance: -
v_gene: TRBV18

CDR3aa: CASSVATVQETQYF
j_gene: TRBJ2-5
abundance: once
v_gene: TRBV25-1

CDR3aa: CASSLPAPREQYF
j_gene: TRBJ2-7
abundance: few
v_gene: TRBV7-2

CDR3aa: CATSGGGANEKLFF
j_gene: TRBJ1-4
abundance: -
v_gene: TRBV15

CDR3aa: CAGWGPAGYTF
j_gene: TRBJ1-2
abundance: -
v_gene: TRBV6-5

CDR3aa: CASSQSRGKGSPLHF
j_gene: TRBJ1-6
abundance: -
v_gene: TRBV16

CDR3aa: CASSLGWAVSSYGQYF
j_gene: TRBJ2-7
abundance: -
v_gene: TRBV5-1

CDR3aa: CASREGSGYNSPLHF
j_gene: TRBJ1-6
abundance: -
v_gene: TRBV27